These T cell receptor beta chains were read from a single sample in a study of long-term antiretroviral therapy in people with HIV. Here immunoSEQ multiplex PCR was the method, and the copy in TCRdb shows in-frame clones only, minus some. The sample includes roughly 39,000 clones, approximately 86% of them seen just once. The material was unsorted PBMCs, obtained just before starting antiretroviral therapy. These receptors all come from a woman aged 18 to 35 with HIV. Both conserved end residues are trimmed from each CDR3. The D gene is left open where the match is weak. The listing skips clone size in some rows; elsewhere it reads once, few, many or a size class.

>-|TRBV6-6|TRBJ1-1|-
ASSWNREEAF
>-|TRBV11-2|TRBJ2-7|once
ASSLDPRYRSSYEQY
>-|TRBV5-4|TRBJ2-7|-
ASSSPGAQEQY
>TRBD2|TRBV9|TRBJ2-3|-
ASSVDGLAGVDTQY
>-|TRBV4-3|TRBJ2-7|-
ASSQDTSRSQQY
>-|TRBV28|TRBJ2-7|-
ASSHPRAGPPYEQY
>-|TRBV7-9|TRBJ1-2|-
ASSLGGGKDYGYT
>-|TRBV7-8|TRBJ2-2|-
ASSPDGGRAGELF
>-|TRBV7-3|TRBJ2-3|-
ASSSVTDTQY
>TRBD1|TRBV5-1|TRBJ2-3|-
ASSSPDRGSTDTQY
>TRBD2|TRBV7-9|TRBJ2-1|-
ASSLGLAGGGEQF
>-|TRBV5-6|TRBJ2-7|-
ASGELGAEKEY
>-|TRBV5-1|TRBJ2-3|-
ASSLSGRGSTDTQY
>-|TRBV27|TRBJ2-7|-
ASGDTSFHEQY
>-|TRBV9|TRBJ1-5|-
ASSARDLSNQPQH
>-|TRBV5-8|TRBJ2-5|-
ASSLARRETQY
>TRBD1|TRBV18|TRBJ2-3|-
ASSPGQGVGSTDTQY
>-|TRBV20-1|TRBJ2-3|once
SAETTDTQY
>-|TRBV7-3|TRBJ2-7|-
ASSLTGERHTPSYEQY
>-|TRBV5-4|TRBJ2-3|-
ASSLADQFSTDTQY
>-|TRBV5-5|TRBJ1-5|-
ASRSSGVEGPQH
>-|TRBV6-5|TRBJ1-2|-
ASSYSILEKDYGYT
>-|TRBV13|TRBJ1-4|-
ASSLTSTTNEKLF
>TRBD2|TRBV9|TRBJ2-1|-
ASSVSGDPYNEQF
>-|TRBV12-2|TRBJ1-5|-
ASRPRGRANQPQH
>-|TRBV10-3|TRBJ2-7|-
AISESRRPYEQY
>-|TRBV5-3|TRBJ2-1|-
ARSLEAVVYNEQF
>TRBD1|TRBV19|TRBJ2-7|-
ASSGTGVNEQY
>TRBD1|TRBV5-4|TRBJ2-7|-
ASSIRTGRDEQY
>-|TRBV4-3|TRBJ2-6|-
ASSQDRGTGANVLT
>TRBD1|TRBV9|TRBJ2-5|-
ASSPRDRYQETQY
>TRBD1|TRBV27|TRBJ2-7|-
ASSHPGTGVYEQY
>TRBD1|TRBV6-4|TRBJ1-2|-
ASSERQGLDYGYT
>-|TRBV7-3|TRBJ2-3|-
ASSLNSGLGTDTQY
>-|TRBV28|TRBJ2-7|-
ASSFVYEQY
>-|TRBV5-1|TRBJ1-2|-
ASSLASGPNYGYT